The 14 T cell receptor beta chains given below trace back to one sample, sequenced in a study of T cells after yellow fever vaccination. From the 5' RACE reads, TCRdb called clonotypes with MiXCR, one entry per CDR3 protein. The sample lists around 530,000 distinct CDR3 sequences, about 17% occurring once. The sample was PBMCs, taken 5 days after the first yellow fever vaccination. The receptors derive from a man in his late teens or twenties who received the YFV17D yellow fever vaccine.

This clonotype was seen only a few times. V gene TRBV2 combines with J gene TRBJ1-5; D unclear. CDR3 length: 13 amino acids. Trimming left V 7 bases short and J 2 bases short, with 9 bases between. Germline V gene lookup returns CDR1 SNHLY and CDR2 FYNNEI. The CDR3 nucleotides are TGTGCCAGCACCCAATCGGGCAATCAGCCCCAGCATTTT. It translates to CASTQSGNQPQHF.

V gene TRBV20-1 combines with J gene TRBJ2-1, with D hard to call. With 0 bases removed from V and 1 base from J, the gap between germline ends came to 16 bases. Looked up from germline, CDR1 is DFQATT and CDR2 is SNEGSKA (reference sequence). This CDR3 region has 17 residues. CDR3 in amino acids: CSARDRPLLVSYNEQFF. The DNA of the CDR3 is TGCAGTGCTAGAGATAGGCCGCTGCTAGTGTCCTACAATGAGCAGTTCTTC.

This clonotype has more than one count but fewer than ten. This rearrangement joins TRBV20-1 to TRBJ1-5; D possibly corresponds to TRBD1 (6 bases). The CDR3 contains 16 residues. Germline V gene lookup returns CDR1 DFQATT and CDR2 SNEGSKA (reference sequence). Deletions cut 3 bases from V and 1 base from J, with 16 bases between. The CDR3: CSASRFGQGSNQPQHF. Written as DNA, the CDR3 is TGCAGTGCTAGTCGTTTCGGGCAGGGGAGCAATCAGCCCCAGCATTTT.

The chain has TRBV20-1 and TRBJ1-6; TRBD1 agrees at 9 bases. The V gene end was trimmed by 0 bases and the J gene end by 7 bases; junction bases not matched to a gene: 7. The germline CDR1 and CDR2 sequences are DFQATT and SNEGSKA (reference sequence). The CDR3 is 16 residues long. The CDR3: CSARDLWDRENSPLHF. The CDR3 nucleotides are TGCAGTGCTAGAGATCTCTGGGACAGGGAGAATTCACCCCTCCACTTT.

The chain's CDR3 is CASSWGLGVIYGYTF. In nucleotides, the CDR3 is TGTGCCAGCAGTTGGGGATTAGGGGTGATCTATGGCTACACCTTC. The rearrangement joins TRBV12-3 or TRBV12-4 to TRBJ1-2; possible D gene TRBD1, 5 bases. The V end lost 4 bases, the J end lost 4 bases, and 16 bases lay between the germline ends. This CDR3 has 15 residues.

This clonotype was detected a few times. The rearrangement joins TRBV18 to TRBJ1-2; D is perhaps TRBD1 (6 bases). Germline V gene sequence: CDR1 KGHSH, CDR2 LQKENI. Trimming removed 5 bases at V and 2 bases at J, with 15 bases between. The CDR3 consists of 15 residues. The CDR3 DNA is TGTGCCAGCTCAACGAACAGGGTCGACAACTATGGCTACACCTTC. It is translated as CASSTNRVDNYGYTF.

The J gene is TRBJ2-5, the V gene TRBV30, with 9 nucleotides matching TRBD1. The CDR3 covers 11 residues. Germline V gene sequence: CDR1 GTSNPN, CDR2 SVGIG (reference sequence). Losses at the gene ends were 5 bases for V and 5 bases for J; bases not matched to a gene: 0. The CDR3, as DNA: TGTGCCTGGGGGACAGGGGAGACCCAGTACTTC. As protein: CAWGTGETQYF.

The chain recombines TRBV30 with TRBJ2-7; tentatively, D is TRBD1 (6 bases). Per germline, CDR1 GTSNPN and CDR2 SVGIG (reference sequence). Deletions cut 4 bases from V and 0 bases from J, with 10 bases between. The CDR3 consists of 13 residues. The CDR3 loop reads CAWNDRSSYEQYF. CDR3 DNA sequence: TGTGCCTGGAATGACAGGAGCTCCTACGAGCAGTACTTC.

This chain links TRBV12-3 or TRBV12-4 with TRBJ2-1, with no clear D. CDR3 size: 11 residues. Trimming pared 3 bases from V and 7 bases from J, leaving 4 bases between. CDR3 DNA sequence: TGTGCCAGCAGTTTCCGGAATGAGCAGTTCTTC. Its protein is CASSFRNEQFF.

The chain couples TRBV7-8 to TRBJ1-6; the match to TRBD1 covers 8 bases. Germline V gives CDR1 SGHVS, CDR2 FQNEAQ. The CDR3 spans 15 residues. The V and J ends lost 3 bases and 10 bases, in that order; junction bases with no gene match: 8. The CDR3 protein is CASSFLTGVWSPLHF. The CDR3, as DNA: TGTGCCAGCAGCTTCTTGACAGGGGTATGGTCACCCCTCCACTTT.

The V gene is TRBV25-1, the J gene TRBJ2-1; D may be TRBD2 (5 bases). Germline V gives CDR1 MGHDK, CDR2 SYGVNS. The CDR3 covers 11 residues. With 7 bases removed from V and 10 bases from J, the gap between germline ends came to 11 bases. CDR3 coding DNA: TGTGCCAGCAACGGCCCGGGGGAGCAGTTCTTC. The encoded protein is CASNGPGEQFF.

The V gene is TRBV28, the J gene TRBJ1-3; D is unresolved. The CDR3 extends over 15 amino acids. Germline CDR1 is MDHEN and CDR2 is SYDVKM. Trimming removed 5 bases at V and 4 bases at J, with 15 bases between. CDR3 in DNA: TGTGCCAGCAGTCCCCTTGGGAGTTCAGGAAACACCATATATTTT. Translation gives CASSPLGSSGNTIYF.

The sample holds a few counts of this clonotype. CDR3 in DNA: TGTGCCAGCAGCAAAGGACTAGCGGGGGCTCAAGAGACCCAGTACTTC. Its protein product is CASSKGLAGAQETQYF. The chain couples TRBV7-3 to TRBJ2-5, with 13 bases fitting TRBD2. CDR1 is SGHTA, CDR2 FQGTGA, per germline. Germline trimming cut 5 bases from V and 2 bases from J; bases unmatched to any gene: 5. The CDR3 sequence is 16 residues long.

This clonotype was seen only a few times. This chain joins TRBV4-2 and TRBJ1-2; D not certain. CDR3 length: 13 amino acids. Germline V gene sequence: CDR1 LGHNA, CDR2 YNFKEQ. V lost 1 base, J lost 6 bases, and 9 bases lay in between. The CDR3 region has the DNA TGTGCCAGCAGCCAAGGGCCGTCGGATGGCTACACCTTC. This codes for CASSQGPSDGYTF.